These 10 T cell receptor beta chains originate from one sample sequenced in a study of blood T cell repertoires in COVID-19. Data came from immunoSEQ multiplex PCR; TCRdb stores just in-frame clones and leaves some out. The sample shows some 360,000 clones, around 87% of them seen only once. The specimen sequenced was peripheral blood. All receptors come from a woman aged 55-75 years with COVID-19, enrolled during active disease.

The J gene is TRBJ2-3, the V gene TRBV2; D remains ambiguous. Germline CDR1 is SNHLY and CDR2 is FYNNEI. V gave up 8 bases and J gave up 1 base, with 16 bases separating them. The CDR3 is made up of 15 amino acids. The CDR3 bases are TGTGCCAGCCTAAAAAATGGGCTGGGCACAGATACGCAGTATTTT. Protein: CASLKNGLGTDTQYF. Variable domain in full (rest from reference TRBV2 and TRBJ2-3): EPEVTQTPSHQVTQMGQEVILRCVPISNHLYFYWYRQILGQKVEFLVSFYNNEISEKSEIFDDQFSVERPDGSNFTLKIRSTKLEDSAMYFCASLKNGLGTDTQYFGPGTRLTVL.

This clone was seen a single time. The chain joins TRBV19 to TRBJ1-4, with 9 nucleotides matching TRBD1. The J segment lost 6 bases and the V segment lost 8 bases, leaving 16 bases of the junction unmatched. Germline assignment: CDR1 LNHDA and CDR2 SQIVND (reference sequence). The length of the CDR3 is 17 residues. CDR3 protein: CASRYTGGIGFDEKLFF. For the CDR3, the DNA is TGTGCCAGTCGCTATACAGGGGGCATCGGATTCGATGAAAAACTGTTTTTT.

The chain combines TRBV29-1 with TRBJ1-1; 10 nucleotides agree with TRBD1. Germline trimming cut 3 bases from V and 11 bases from J; bases unmatched to any gene: 12. Germline CDR1 and CDR2: SQVTM and ANQGSEA. This CDR3 spans 14 amino acids. CDR3 region: CSVDPGGQGRGAFF. In nucleotides, the CDR3 is TGCAGCGTTGATCCCGGGGGACAGGGGCGCGGGGCTTTCTTT.

This sequence joins TRBV28 and TRBJ1-6; D not resolved. The CDR3 sequence is 13 residues long. The V gene lost 11 bases and the J gene lost 0 bases, with 8 bases spanning the gap. CDR1 is MDHEN and CDR2 is SYDVKM in the germline V gene. CDR3 DNA: TGTGCCTCGCAGTCCTCCTATAATTCACCCCTCCACTTT. It specifies CASQSSYNSPLHF.

This rearrangement joins TRBV24-1 to TRBJ1-2, with 8 bases lining up with TRBD1. The ends lost 3 bases at V and 7 bases at J; junction bases unmatched: 9. From germline, CDR1 is KGHDR and CDR2 SFDVKD. The CDR3 length is 15 residues. The CDR3 DNA reads TGTGCCACCAGTGATACGGACAGGGAAGATGGTGGCTACACCTTC. Translated, it gives CATSDTDREDGGYTF.

This rearrangement joins TRBV11-2 to TRBJ2-4; tentative D call: TRBD1 (5 bases). Germline loops: CDR1 SGHAT, CDR2 FQNNGV. The V and J ends lost 0 bases and 11 bases respectively, with 8 bases between them. This CDR3 has 12 residues. The CDR3 spells CASSLDQQVQYF. The DNA for the CDR3 is TGTGCCAGCAGCTTAGACCAACAGGTTCAGTACTTC.

The count of this clone is one. This chain connects TRBV19 to TRBJ2-5; a possible D gene is TRBD1 (5 bases). This CDR3 comprises 15 residues. CDR1 is LNHDA, CDR2 SQIVND, per germline (reference sequence). V shed 5 bases and J shed 2 bases, with 15 bases lying between them. CDR3 protein: CASSPLDGAQETQYF. The CDR3 DNA follows: TGTGCCAGTAGTCCATTGGATGGGGCTCAAGAGACCCAGTACTTC.

The chain employs TRBV6-6 and TRBJ2-7; 12 bases line up with TRBD2. V lost 0 bases, J lost 3 bases, and 3 bases stayed unmatched. The CDR3 consists of 16 residues. Looked up from germline, CDR1 is MNHNY and CDR2 is SVGAGI (reference sequence). This CDR3 reads CASSYSLAGGSYEQYF. The CDR3 DNA reads as TGTGCCAGCAGTTACTCACTAGCGGGGGGAAGCTACGAGCAGTACTTC.

The chain uses TRBV19 and TRBJ2-7; D is perhaps TRBD1 (6 bases). The CDR3 runs 12 residues. Germline lookup yields CDR1 LNHDA and CDR2 SQIVND (reference sequence). V was trimmed by 9 bases and J by 2 bases, leaving 11 bases between them. The CDR3 nucleotides read TGTGCCAGCCAGGGGTCCACCTACGAGCAGTACTTC. It encodes CASQGSTYEQYF.

This sequence joins TRBV19 and TRBJ1-1, with 11 bases aligning to TRBD1. The CDR3 is made up of 13 amino acids. From germline, CDR1 is LNHDA and CDR2 SQIVND (reference sequence). The trim removed 9 bases at V and 4 bases at J, leaving 4 bases unmatched. CDR3: CASSGQGATEAFF. The CDR3, as DNA: TGTGCCAGCTCCGGACAGGGGGCCACTGAAGCTTTCTTT.